This section outlines one T cell receptor beta chain sequence together with its context. Every PCR received spiked-in synthetic TCR analog templates. Repertoires were generated with immunoSEQ multiplex PCR, while TCRdb's copy carries only in-frame clones and drops some. The top ten clones hold 6% to 9.5% of a sample with about 44,000 clones, about 90% of them seen once. Noted time point: peripheral blood 6 weeks after treatment start. Per the germline V gene, CDR1 is LGHNA and CDR2 is YNFKEQ. This CDR3 has 15 residues. Trimming took 0 bases from V and 7 from J, leaving 16 bases between them. This specimen comes from a study of PD-L1 blockade in urothelial cancer. Study in general: Males with bladder-origin urothelial cancer made up about 90% of the 29 patients. Patients' histories included 0 to 3 prior chemotherapy regimens. Blood was tested 3 weeks (second dose) and 6 weeks into treatment.

The sequence was obtained from a man between 70 and 80 years old with urothelial cancer. The genes are TRBV4-2 and TRBJ2-7, with D possibly matching TRBD2 (5 bases). Specimen: PBMCs, collected around atezolizumab (anti-PD-L1) treatment. DNA for the CDR3: TGTGCCAGCAGCCAAGATCTAACAGCGCCGGGAGAGCAGTACTTC. The encoded protein is CASSQDLTAPGEQYF.